Below, one T cell receptor beta chain is given with its context. The data derive from a study of blood T cell repertoires in COVID-19. Per the authors' pipeline: Reference gene primer amplification yielded estimated nucleated cell counts. Assay: immunoSEQ multiplex PCR; the TCRdb copy retains only in-frame clones and omits some. V, J and clone size derive from that table, while D and trimming were established from the DNA sequence. The sample lists roughly 300,000 clones, under 90% occurring once. The age range of participants was 18 to 89 years, with residence in some 25 US areas. Allocation to cohorts depended on clinical history reported by the participants. In Cohort 3, a recovered donor had either two negative PCRs, clearance, or symptom resolution. Sequences were obtained from PBMCs or T cells enriched from blood (not recorded which). This TCR was sampled from a woman between 18 and 29 years old who had recovered from COVID-19.

The CDR3 loop is CAISHPGQGRTEAFF. Written as DNA, the CDR3 is TGTGCCATCAGTCACCCGGGACAGGGAAGGACTGAAGCTTTCTTT. The genes are TRBV10-3 and TRBJ1-1; TRBD1 matches at 9 bases. Germline V CDR1 and CDR2: ENHRY, SYGVKD. The V and J ends lost 5 bases and 5 bases, in that order; junction bases with no gene match: 9. The CDR3 is 15 residues long.